The 24 T cell receptor beta chains below come from one sample, sequenced in a study of blood T cell repertoires in COVID-19. The data were produced by immunoSEQ multiplex PCR, yet TCRdb's version contains in-frame clones alone and is incomplete. The sample includes over 50,000 clones, about 89% of them seen just once. The sequenced material came from peripheral blood. These TCRs come from a man between 60 and 75 years old with acute or convalescent COVID-19.

The V and J genes are TRBV9 and TRBJ2-1; TRBD2 matches 11 bases. Germline trimming cut 4 bases from V and 5 bases from J; bases unmatched to any gene: 8. The CDR3 is made up of 16 amino acids. CDR1 is SGDLS, CDR2 YYNGEE, per germline. For the CDR3, the DNA is TGTGCCAGCAGCTTACTAGCGGGGGTTGGGGACAATGAGCAGTTCTTC. As protein: CASSLLAGVGDNEQFF.

J is TRBJ1-4 and V is TRBV21-1. TRBV21-1 is a documented pseudogene. CDR3 length equals 17 residues. The CDR3 here is CASSKIAAESPNEKLFF. The CDR3 DNA is TGTGCCAGCAGCAAAATTGCGGCGGAGTCACCTAATGAAAAACTGTTTTTT.

The J gene is TRBJ1-3, the V gene TRBV6-7; possibly TRBD1 for D (6 bases). TRBV6-7 is recorded as an ORF, its role being uncertain. This CDR3 has 15 amino acids. The DNA of the CDR3 is TGTGCGGCGCAAGGGGGTCTCAGGACTGGAAACACCATATATTTT. It codes for CAAQGGLRTGNTIYF.

The V call is TRBV6-6, the J call TRBJ1-1; D is undetermined. The V gene's germline CDR1 is MNHNY and CDR2 SVGAGI (reference sequence). V was trimmed by 5 bases and J by 7 bases, leaving 8 bases between them. CDR3 length: 11 amino acids. CDR3 in amino acids: CASSREVEAFF. The CDR3 nucleotides are TGTGCCAGCAGTAGGGAGGTTGAAGCTTTCTTT.

The rearrangement links TRBV5-8 to TRBJ1-1, with TRBD1 identical over 9 bases. The CDR3 spans 15 residues. After removal of 2 bases from V and 5 bases from J, the junction contained 7 bases not matched to a gene. CDR1 and CDR2 from the germline V gene are SGHTS and YDEGEE. The CDR3 bases are TGTGCCAGCAGCTTCTACAGGGGGCTCGATACTGAAGCTTTCTTT. Translating gives CASSFYRGLDTEAFF.

The DNA of the CDR3 is TGTGCCAGCAGCTTTGGGGAGGACGGACAGGGGTACACCGGGGAGCTGTTTTTT. Its protein is CASSFGEDGQGYTGELFF. V and J are TRBV11-2 and TRBJ2-2, with TRBD1 matching 9 bases. The CDR3 spans 18 residues. CDR1 SGHAT and CDR2 FQNNGV come from the germline V gene. Trimming removed 3 bases from V and 3 bases from J; junction bases left unmatched: 11.

V and J are TRBV7-2 and TRBJ2-7, with TRBD1 matching over 7 bases. The CDR3 covers 13 residues. In germline, CDR1 is SGHTA, CDR2 FQGNSA. V was clipped by 5 bases and J by 5 bases; unmatched bases: 6. Here the CDR3 reads CASSATGPHEQYF. The CDR3, as DNA: TGTGCCAGCAGCGCGACAGGGCCGCACGAGCAGTACTTC.

V usage is TRBV5-1 and J usage is TRBJ1-1; D perhaps matches TRBD1 (5 bases). The CDR3 loop spans 19 amino acids. The ends were cut back, 4 bases at V and 0 bases at J, with 25 bases in the middle. Germline CDR1 SGHRS, CDR2 YFSETQ. The chain's CDR3 is CASSERTGTGFLVNTEAFF. CDR3 nucleotide sequence: TGCGCCAGCAGCGAAAGAACCGGGACTGGCTTTTTGGTGAACACTGAAGCTTTCTTT. Filled out from reference TRBV5-1 and TRBJ1-1, the complete variable domain reads KAGVTQTPRYLIKTRGQQVTLSCSPISGHRSVSWYQQTPGQGLQFLFEYFSETQRNKGNFPGRFSGRQFSNSRSEMNVSTLELGDSALYLCASSERTGTGFLVNTEAFFGQGTRLTVV.

This rearrangement joins TRBV6-2 or TRBV6-3 to TRBJ2-1; 9 bases are shared with TRBD1. This CDR3 spans 15 amino acids. CDR1 and CDR2 (germline): MNHEY, SVGEGT. V was pared by 6 bases and J by 4 bases, with 7 bases of the junction left unmatched. CDR3 nucleotide sequence: TGTGCCAGCAGCCCCGGGACAGGGAGTTACAATGAGCAGTTCTTC. As protein: CASSPGTGSYNEQFF.

The J gene is TRBJ1-6, the V gene TRBV5-1; 7 nucleotides align to TRBD1. The germline CDR1 and CDR2 sequences are SGHRS and YFSETQ. The CDR3 contains 14 residues. V shed 4 bases and J 6 bases; nucleotides not matched to a gene: 4. CDR3 coding DNA: TGCGCCAGCAGCCCCGGGACAGCTAATTCACCCCTCCACTTT. Protein sequence: CASSPGTANSPLHF.

This clone was observed once. Other nucleotide sequences from this sample produce the same CDR3. The V call is TRBV5-1, the J call TRBJ2-5; 7 bases fit TRBD2. Per germline, CDR1 SGHRS and CDR2 YFSETQ. The CDR3 contains 13 residues. The junction had 4 bases not matched to a gene; V was cut back by 3 bases and J by 5 bases. Written as DNA, the CDR3 is TGCGCCAGCAGCTCGGGGGGTAGGGAGACCCAGTACTTC. It codes for CASSSGGRETQYF.

The rearrangement joins TRBV23-1 to TRBJ2-5, with D maybe TRBD2 (6 bases). TRBV23-1 is assigned to the ORF class and has an uncertain function. Trimming left V 8 bases short and J 9 bases short, with 13 bases between. This CDR3 is 11 amino acids long. CDR3 sequence reads: CASLAARPQYF. In DNA form, the CDR3 reads TGCGCCAGCTTAGCGGCTAGGCCCCAGTACTTC.

The gene calls are TRBV19 and TRBJ1-1; no firm D call. Deletions cut 1 base from V and 1 base from J, with 4 bases between. The CDR3 totals 13 residues. Germline V gives CDR1 LNHDA, CDR2 SQIVND (reference sequence). The CDR3 protein is CASSIGQNTEAFF. In DNA, the CDR3 is TGTGCCAGTAGTATAGGACAGAACACTGAAGCTTTCTTT.

The gene calls are TRBV14 and TRBJ1-2, with D perhaps matching TRBD1 (6 bases). The CDR3 loop spans 18 amino acids. CDR1 is SGHDN and CDR2 is FVKESK in the germline V gene. V was trimmed by 1 base and J by 0 bases, leaving 18 bases between them. CDR3 nucleotide sequence: TGTGCCAGCAGCCAAGGGGGGCTACGCATTTGGCCTAACTATGGCTACACCTTC. The encoded protein is CASSQGGLRIWPNYGYTF.

The chain uses TRBV2 and TRBJ1-1, with 12 bases identical to TRBD1. Trimming at V came to 8 bases and at J to 10 bases, leaving 14 bases not matched to a gene. Germline values: CDR1 SNHLY, CDR2 FYNNEI. The CDR3 contains 15 residues. The chain's CDR3 is CASWATPGQGAGAFF. CDR3 nucleotide sequence: TGTGCCAGCTGGGCCACTCCGGGACAGGGGGCCGGAGCTTTCTTT.

This clone was observed once. The chain couples TRBV5-6 to TRBJ1-2; possibly TRBD1 for D (5 bases). V lost 3 bases to trimming and J lost 2 bases, with 14 bases between them. The germline CDR1 and CDR2 sequences are SGHDT and YYEEEE. The CDR3 loop spans 15 amino acids. CDR3 sequence (DNA): TGTGCCAGCAGCTCGGGGGGGACTTTAAACTATGGCTACACCTTC. It yields the protein CASSSGGTLNYGYTF.

This clone was detected once. The genes are TRBV14 and TRBJ2-3; 7 bases match TRBD1. The germline gives CDR1 SGHDN, CDR2 FVKESK. The CDR3 length is 15 residues. The V segment lost 1 base and the J segment 6 bases; nucleotides outside the gene matches: 7. The CDR3 DNA reads as TGTGCCAGCAGCCAAGGGGACAGAAGTGCCGATACGCAGTATTTT. This translates into CASSQGDRSADTQYF.

This sequence joins TRBV12-3 or TRBV12-4 and TRBJ1-2; D is uncertain. This CDR3 has 13 residues. Between the trimmed V and J ends, which lost 0 bases and 7 bases, there was a span of 9 bases. CDR3 sequence: CASSLAIEGGYTF. Here the CDR3 DNA reads TGTGCCAGCAGTTTAGCGATCGAGGGTGGCTACACCTTC.

This chain joins TRBV19 and TRBJ1-1; D unclear. Trimming shortened V by 3 bases and J by 5 bases, and 4 bases separated the two germline ends. The CDR3 totals 11 residues. In germline, CDR1 is LNHDA, CDR2 SQIVND (reference sequence). CDR3 amino acids: CASSMRTEAFF. The CDR3 DNA is TGTGCCAGTAGTATGCGGACTGAAGCTTTCTTT.

V is TRBV19 and J is TRBJ2-7, with TRBD2 matching over 9 bases. Germline loops: CDR1 LNHDA, CDR2 SQIVND (reference sequence). Trimming at V came to 7 bases and at J to 2 bases, leaving 6 bases not matched to a gene. The CDR3 runs to 14 residues. The CDR3 bases are TGTGCCAGTACACCTAGCGGGGCGCCCTACGAGCAGTACTTC. This encodes CASTPSGAPYEQYF.

V gene TRBV19 combines with J gene TRBJ2-7; D possibly corresponds to TRBD2 (6 bases). This CDR3 is built from 12 residues. CDR1 is LNHDA, CDR2 SQIVND, per germline (reference sequence). Trimming shortened V by 7 bases and J by 0 bases, and 7 bases separated the two germline ends. The CDR3 DNA sequence: TGTGCCAGTATGGGGGGCTCCTACGAGCAGTACTTC. It yields the protein CASMGGSYEQYF.

This clone was found a few times. The chain carries TRBV30 and TRBJ1-2, with no clear D. The CDR3 length is 15 residues. Trimming removed 3 bases from V and 6 bases from J, with 20 bases in between. Germline CDR1 GTSNPN, CDR2 SVGIG (reference sequence). The CDR3 sequence is CAWRGYSREYNGYTF. The CDR3 DNA follows: TGTGCCTGGAGAGGTTACAGCCGAGAGTATAATGGCTACACCTTC.

The chain recombines TRBV7-8 with TRBJ2-7; 12 bases map to TRBD2. The CDR3 spans 15 residues. Germline V gene data show CDR1 as SGHVS and CDR2 as FQNEAQ. The V gene end was trimmed by 5 bases and the J gene end by 1 base; junction bases not matched to a gene: 3. CDR3 sequence: CASSKGLAGSYEQYF. The CDR3 DNA is TGTGCCAGCAGCAAGGGACTAGCGGGTTCCTACGAGCAGTACTTC.

This clone has a single count. The rearrangement uses TRBV5-1 and TRBJ2-3; 8 nucleotides match TRBD1. Trimming at V came to 3 bases and at J to 4 bases, leaving 4 bases not matched to a gene. The length of the CDR3 is 14 residues. CDR1 and CDR2 from the germline V gene are SGHRS and YFSETQ. The CDR3 bases are TGCGCCAGCAGCTCCGACAGGGGCGCAGATACGCAGTATTTT. This gives the protein CASSSDRGADTQYF.